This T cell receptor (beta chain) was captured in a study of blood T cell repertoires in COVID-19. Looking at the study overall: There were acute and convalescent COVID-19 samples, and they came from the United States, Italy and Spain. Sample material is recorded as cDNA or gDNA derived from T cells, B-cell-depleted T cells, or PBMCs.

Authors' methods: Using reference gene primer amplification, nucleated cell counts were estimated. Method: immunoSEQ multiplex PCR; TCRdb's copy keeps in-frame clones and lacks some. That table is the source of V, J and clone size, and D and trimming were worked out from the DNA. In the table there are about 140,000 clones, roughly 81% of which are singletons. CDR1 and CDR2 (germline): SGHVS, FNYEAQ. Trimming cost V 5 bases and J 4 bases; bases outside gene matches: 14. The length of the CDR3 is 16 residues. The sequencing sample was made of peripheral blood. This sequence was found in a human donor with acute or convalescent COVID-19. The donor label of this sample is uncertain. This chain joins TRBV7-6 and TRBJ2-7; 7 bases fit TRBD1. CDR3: CASSHQTGQLLYEQYF. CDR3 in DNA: TGTGCCAGCAGCCACCAGACAGGGCAATTACTATACGAGCAGTACTTC.